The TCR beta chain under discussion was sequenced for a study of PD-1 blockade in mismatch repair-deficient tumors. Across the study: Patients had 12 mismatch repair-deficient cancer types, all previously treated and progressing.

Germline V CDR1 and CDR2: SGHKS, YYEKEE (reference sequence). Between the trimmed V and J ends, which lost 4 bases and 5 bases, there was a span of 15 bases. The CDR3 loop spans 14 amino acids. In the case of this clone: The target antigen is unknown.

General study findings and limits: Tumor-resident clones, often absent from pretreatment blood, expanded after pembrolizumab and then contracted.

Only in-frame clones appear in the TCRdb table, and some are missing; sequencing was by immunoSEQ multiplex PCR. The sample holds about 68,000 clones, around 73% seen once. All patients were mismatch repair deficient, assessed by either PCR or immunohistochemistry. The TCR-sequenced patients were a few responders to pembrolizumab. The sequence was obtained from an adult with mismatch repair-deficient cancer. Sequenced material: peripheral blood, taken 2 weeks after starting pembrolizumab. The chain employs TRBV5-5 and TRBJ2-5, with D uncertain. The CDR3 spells CASSPSADMETQYF. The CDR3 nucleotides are TGTGCCAGCAGCCCATCGGCTGATATGGAGACCCAGTACTTC.